The rows below give T cell receptor beta chains drawn from one sample of a study of blood T cell repertoires in COVID-19. Method: immunoSEQ multiplex PCR; TCRdb's copy keeps in-frame clones and lacks some. The sample has 250,000 to 400,000 clones; approximately 87% are singletons. Material for sequencing was peripheral blood. Every receptor here comes from a woman in her twenties or thirties with COVID-19, enrolled during active disease. Both conserved end residues are trimmed from each CDR3.

TRBJ2-5 | TRBV2 | ASSVSTGGETQY
TRBJ2-3 | TRBV5-6 | ASSARQGRWTDTQY
TRBJ1-5 | TRBV19 | ASRGEGRSNQPQH
TRBJ2-1 | TRBV19 | ATALGASGYNEQF
TRBJ1-6 | TRBV6-5 | ASSYDSGADNSPLH
TRBJ1-3 | TRBV5-6 | ASSLRQAYSGNTIY
TRBJ1-2 | TRBV3-1/TRBV3-2 | ASSQDFGQGLYYT
TRBJ2-2 | TRBV19 | ASTRTSKSNTGELF
TRBJ2-3 | TRBV7-6 | ASSLASADTQY
TRBJ1-1 | TRBV5-6 | ASSSQRQGYYGTEAF
TRBJ1-6 | TRBV10-3 | AISVERNSPLH
TRBJ2-7 | TRBV3-1/TRBV3-2 | ASSQDLGRGRVEQY